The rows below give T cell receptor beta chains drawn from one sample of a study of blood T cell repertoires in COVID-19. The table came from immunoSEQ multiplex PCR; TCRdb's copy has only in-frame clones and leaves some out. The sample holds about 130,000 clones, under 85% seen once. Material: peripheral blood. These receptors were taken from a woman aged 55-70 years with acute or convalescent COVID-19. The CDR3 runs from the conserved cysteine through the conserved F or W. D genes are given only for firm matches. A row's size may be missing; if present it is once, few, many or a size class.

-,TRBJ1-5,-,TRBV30,TGTGCCTGGAGTGTAGACACAAATCAGCCCCAGCATTTT,CAWSVDTNQPQHF
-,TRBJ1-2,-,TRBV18,TGTGCCAGCTCACCCCTTCCTTCGACAGCTAACTATGGCTACACCTTC,CASSPLPSTANYGYTF
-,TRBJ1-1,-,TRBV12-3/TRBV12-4,TGTGCCAGCAGTTTAAGAGACAGTGAAGCTTTCTTT,CASSLRDSEAFF
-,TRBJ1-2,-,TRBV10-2,TGCGCCAGCAGTCGCACCTGGGAGGGGAGGGGAGGCTACACCTTC,CASSRTWEGRGGYTF
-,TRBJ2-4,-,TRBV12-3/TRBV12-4,TGTGCCAGCAGTTTATCAGGGGAAAACATTCAGTACTTC,CASSLSGENIQYF
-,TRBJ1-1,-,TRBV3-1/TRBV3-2,TGTGCCAGCAGACGTGGACTGGAGAACACTGAAGCTTTCTTT,CASRRGLENTEAFF
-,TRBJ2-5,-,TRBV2,TGTGCCAGCAAGGTGGCAGGGATGGGAGAGACCCAGTACTTC,CASKVAGMGETQYF
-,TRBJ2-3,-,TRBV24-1,TGTGCCACCAGTGATGCAATTTGGACTAGCACAGATACGCAGTATTTT,CATSDAIWTSTDTQYF
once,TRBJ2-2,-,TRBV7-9,TGTGCCAGCAGCCTCGGGTCCGGGGAGCTGTTTTTT,CASSLGSGELFF
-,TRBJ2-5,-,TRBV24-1,TGTGCCACCGGATCCTTCCGGGGGGAGACCCAGTACTTC,CATGSFRGETQYF
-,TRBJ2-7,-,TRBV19,TGTGCCAGTAGTATGCCGTCCCCGCGGGGCTACGAGCAGTACTTC,CASSMPSPRGYEQYF
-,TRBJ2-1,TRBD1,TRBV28,TGTGCCAGCCTAGGGACAGTGGCCAATGAGCAGTTCTTC,CASLGTVANEQFF
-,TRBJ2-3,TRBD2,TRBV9,TGTGCCAGCAGCCCGTGGACTAGCGGGGGGGCTTCAACACACACAGATACGCAGTATTTT,CASSPWTSGGASTHTDTQYF
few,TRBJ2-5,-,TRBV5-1,TGCGCCAGCAGCTTGGTTGGGGAGTATGGAGAGACCCAGTACTTC,CASSLVGEYGETQYF
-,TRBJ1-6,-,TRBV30,TGTGCCTGGAGTATAGGGCAGGGGCTTGCCCTCTATAATTCACCCCTCCACTTT,CAWSIGQGLALYNSPLHF
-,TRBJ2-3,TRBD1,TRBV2,TGTGCCAGCAGCCTCAGAGGGGGCGTCGGGACAGATACGCAGTATTTT,CASSLRGGVGTDTQYF
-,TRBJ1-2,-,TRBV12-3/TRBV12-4,TGTGCCAGCAGTGGAGTTTCCGGCTACACCTTC,CASSGVSGYTF
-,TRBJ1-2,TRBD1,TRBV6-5,TGTGCCACCAACCGGGACAGGGTAACAGACTATGGCTACACCTTC,CATNRDRVTDYGYTF
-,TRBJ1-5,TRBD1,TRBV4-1,TGCGCCAGCAGCCAAGGAGGGGGCGAGGGACAGCCCCAGCATTTT,CASSQGGGEGQPQHF
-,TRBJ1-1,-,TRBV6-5,TGTGCCAGCACTTTAAGACAGAACACTGAAGCTTTCTTT,CASTLRQNTEAFF
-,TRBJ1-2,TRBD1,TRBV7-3,TGTGCCAGCAGCTTATATCCCCAAGGACAGGGAGGAGAAAGTGGCTACACCTTC,CASSLYPQGQGGESGYTF
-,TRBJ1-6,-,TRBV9,TGTGCCAGCAGCGTGGGGAGCCCCAATTCACCCCTCCACTTT,CASSVGSPNSPLHF
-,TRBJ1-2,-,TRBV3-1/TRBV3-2,TGTGCCAGCAGCCAAGTATTCGGGGAGAATGGCTACACCTTC,CASSQVFGENGYTF
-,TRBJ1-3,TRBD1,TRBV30,TGTGCCTGGGGTGCAGGGGGCTCCATATATTTT,CAWGAGGSIYF
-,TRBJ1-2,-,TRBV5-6,TGTGCCAGCAGCCCAGGACAGAACTATGGCTACACCTTC,CASSPGQNYGYTF
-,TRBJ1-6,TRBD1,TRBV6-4,TGTGCCAGCGACGGACAGGACCGTAATTCACCCCTCCACTTT,CASDGQDRNSPLHF
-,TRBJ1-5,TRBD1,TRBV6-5,TGTGCCAGCAGTTACTCAGGACAGGGTGGGGAGCCCCAGCATTTT,CASSYSGQGGEPQHF
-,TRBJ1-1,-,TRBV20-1,TGCAGTGCTAGTCAGTGGACAGCAAACACTGAAGCTTTCTTT,CSASQWTANTEAFF
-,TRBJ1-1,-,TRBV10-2,TGCGCCAGCAGTGAGGCGGGGGTGAACACTGAAGCTTTCTTT,CASSEAGVNTEAFF
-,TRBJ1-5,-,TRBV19,TGTGCCAGTAGTCCTTGGCCGAGCGCTAATCAGCCCCAGCATTTT,CASSPWPSANQPQHF
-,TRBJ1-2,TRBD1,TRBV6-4,TGTGCCAGCAGTCGGACAGGGAACTATGGCTACACCTTC,CASSRTGNYGYTF
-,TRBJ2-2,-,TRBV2,TGTGCCAGCGTATTGGGGGCAAACACCGGGGAGCTGTTTTTT,CASVLGANTGELFF
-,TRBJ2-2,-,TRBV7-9,TGTGCCAGCAGCTCGTCCTCCGGGACTCTGAACACCGGGGAGCTGTTTTTT,CASSSSSGTLNTGELFF
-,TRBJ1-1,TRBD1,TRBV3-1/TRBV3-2,TGTGCCAGCAGCAAGATCTCCGGGACAGGGGCCTCGGACACTGAAGCTTTCTTT,CASSKISGTGASDTEAFF
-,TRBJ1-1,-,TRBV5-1,TGCGCCAGCAGCTCCAGGGGAGGGGACCGTGAAGCTTTCTTT,CASSSRGGDREAFF
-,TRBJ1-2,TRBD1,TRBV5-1,TGCGCCAGCAGCTCGGGACAGGGGATCTATGGCTACACCTTC,CASSSGQGIYGYTF
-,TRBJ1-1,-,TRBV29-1,TGCAGCGTCCGGGGGGTCCAGAACACTGAAGCTTTCTTT,CSVRGVQNTEAFF
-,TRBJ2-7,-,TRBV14,TGTGCCAGCCGACTAGGGCTCGATTACGAGCAGTACTTC,CASRLGLDYEQYF
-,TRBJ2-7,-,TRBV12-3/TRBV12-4,TGTGCCAGCAGTTTTTCCCGGGGCGAGCAGTACTTC,CASSFSRGEQYF
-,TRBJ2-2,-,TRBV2,TGTGCCAGCAAGCCGGGTTTAAAGACCGGGGAGCTGTTTTTT,CASKPGLKTGELFF
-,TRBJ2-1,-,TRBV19,TGTGCCAGTAGTATAGATACGGGGGTACAACAGTTCTTC,CASSIDTGVQQFF
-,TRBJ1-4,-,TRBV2,TGTGCCAGCAGTGACCGGGTAAAGGAAAAACTGTTTTTT,CASSDRVKEKLFF
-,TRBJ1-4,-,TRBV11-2,TGTGCCAGCAGCTTAGGGCAGGGAATCCAGATTGAAAAACTGTTTTTT,CASSLGQGIQIEKLFF
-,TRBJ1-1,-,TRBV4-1,TGCGCCAGCAGCCTGGCAGAACACACTGAAGCTTTCTTT,CASSLAEHTEAFF
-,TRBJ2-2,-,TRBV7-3,TGTGCCAGCAGCTCCGACGGGACCGGGGAGCTGTTTTTT,CASSSDGTGELFF
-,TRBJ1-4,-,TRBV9,TGTGCCAGCAGCGTAGGATTCGGTGAAAAACTGTTTTTT,CASSVGFGEKLFF
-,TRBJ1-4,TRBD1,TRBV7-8,TGTGCCAGCAGCAAGGACAGGAGGCGTGAAAAACTGTTTTTT,CASSKDRRREKLFF
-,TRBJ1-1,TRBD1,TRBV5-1,TGCGCCAGCAGCTATCAGGGGGGTCACACTGAAGCTTTCTTT,CASSYQGGHTEAFF